The clone carrying this T cell receptor (beta chain) came up once. Its antigen is unknown. The data were obtained in a study of T cell responses to AZD1222 COVID-19 vaccine. Generated by immunoSEQ multiplex PCR, the TCRdb table keeps only in-frame clones and is missing some. In the table there are about 180,000 clones, approximately 86% of which are singletons. CDR1 is SNHLY and CDR2 is FYNNEI in the germline V gene. The CDR3 has 15 amino acids. With 9 bases removed from V and 2 bases from J, the gap between germline ends came to 16 bases. Broader study findings: Nearly half of spike-specific TCRs reportedly go after variant regions that carry no mutations. Sampling captured repertoires only after the peak T cell response. Recipients of AZD1222 seropositive at baseline numbered only 5 to 7. Females made up more of the donors, who were largely white British, and clonal diversity may have come out too low.

The clonotype comes from an adult in good health. The chain uses TRBV2 and TRBJ2-2; tentatively, D is TRBD2 (7 bases). This sample comprised peripheral blood, obtained on day 0 of AZD1222 vaccination. The CDR3 nucleotides are TGTGCCAGGCGCCGGGGGGACACTAACACCGGGGAGCTGTTTTTT. The encoded protein is CARRRGDTNTGELFF.